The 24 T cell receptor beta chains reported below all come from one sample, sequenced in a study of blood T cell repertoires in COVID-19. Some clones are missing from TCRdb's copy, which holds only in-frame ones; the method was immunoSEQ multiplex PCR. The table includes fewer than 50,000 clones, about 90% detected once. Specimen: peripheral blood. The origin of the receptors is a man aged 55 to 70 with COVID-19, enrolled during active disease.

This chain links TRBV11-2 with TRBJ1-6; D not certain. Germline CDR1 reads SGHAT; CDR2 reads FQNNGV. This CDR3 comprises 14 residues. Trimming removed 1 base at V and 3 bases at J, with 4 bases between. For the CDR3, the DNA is TGTGCCAGCAGCTTAGGAGACTATAATTCACCCCTCCACTTT. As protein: CASSLGDYNSPLHF.

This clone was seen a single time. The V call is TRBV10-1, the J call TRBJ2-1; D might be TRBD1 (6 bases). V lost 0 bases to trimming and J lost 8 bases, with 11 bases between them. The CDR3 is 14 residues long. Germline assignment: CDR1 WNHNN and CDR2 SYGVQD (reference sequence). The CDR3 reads CASSESLGAHEQFF. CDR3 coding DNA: TGCGCCAGCAGTGAGTCCTTGGGGGCACATGAGCAGTTCTTC.

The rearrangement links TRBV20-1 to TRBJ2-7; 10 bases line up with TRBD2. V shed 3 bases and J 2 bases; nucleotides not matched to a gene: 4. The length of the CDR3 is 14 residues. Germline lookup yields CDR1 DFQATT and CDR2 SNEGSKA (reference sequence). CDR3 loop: CSASKTSGPYEQYF. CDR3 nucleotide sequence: TGCAGTGCTAGTAAGACTAGCGGGCCCTACGAGCAGTACTTC.

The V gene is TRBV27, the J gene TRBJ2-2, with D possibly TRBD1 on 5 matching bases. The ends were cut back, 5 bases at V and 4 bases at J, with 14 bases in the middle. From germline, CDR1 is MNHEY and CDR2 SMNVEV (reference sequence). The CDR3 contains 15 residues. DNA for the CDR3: TGTGCCAGCAGTATAAGGCAGGGATCCACCGGGGAGCTGTTTTTT. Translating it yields CASSIRQGSTGELFF.

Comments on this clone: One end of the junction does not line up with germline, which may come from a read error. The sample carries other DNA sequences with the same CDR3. The CDR3 protein is CASSLGSGTDTQYF. CDR3 in DNA: TGTGCTAGCAGCTTAGGGTCCGGGACAGATACGCAGTATTTT. The chain combines TRBV7-7 with TRBJ2-3; D not resolved. Germline V CDR1 and CDR2: SSHAT, FNYEAQ (reference sequence). The CDR3 covers 14 residues.

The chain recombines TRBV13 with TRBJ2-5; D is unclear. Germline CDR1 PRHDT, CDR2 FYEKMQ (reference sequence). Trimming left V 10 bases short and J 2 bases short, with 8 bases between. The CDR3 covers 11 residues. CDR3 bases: TGTGCCAATTCAAAACAAGAGACCCAGTACTTC. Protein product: CANSKQETQYF.

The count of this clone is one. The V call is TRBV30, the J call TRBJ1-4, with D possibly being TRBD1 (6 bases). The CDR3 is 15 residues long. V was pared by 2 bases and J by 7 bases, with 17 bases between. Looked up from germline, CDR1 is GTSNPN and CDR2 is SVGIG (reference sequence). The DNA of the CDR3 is TGTGCCTGGAGTCCCCACCAGGGGTTATCTGAAAAACTGTTTTTT. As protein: CAWSPHQGLSEKLFF.

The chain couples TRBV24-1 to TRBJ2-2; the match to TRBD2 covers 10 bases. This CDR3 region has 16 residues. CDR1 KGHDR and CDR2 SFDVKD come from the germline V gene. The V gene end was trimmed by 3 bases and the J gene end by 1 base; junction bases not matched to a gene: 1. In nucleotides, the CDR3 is TGTGCCACCAGTGATCCTAGCGGGAGGAACACCGGGGAGCTGTTTTTT. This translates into CATSDPSGRNTGELFF.

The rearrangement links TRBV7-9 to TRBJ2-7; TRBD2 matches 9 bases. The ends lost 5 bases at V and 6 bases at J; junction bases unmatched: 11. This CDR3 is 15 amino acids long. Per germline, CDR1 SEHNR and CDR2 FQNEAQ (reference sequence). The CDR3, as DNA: TGTGCCAGCAGCCCAGCGGGCGGGAGGGATCCCGAGCAGTACTTC. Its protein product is CASSPAGGRDPEQYF.

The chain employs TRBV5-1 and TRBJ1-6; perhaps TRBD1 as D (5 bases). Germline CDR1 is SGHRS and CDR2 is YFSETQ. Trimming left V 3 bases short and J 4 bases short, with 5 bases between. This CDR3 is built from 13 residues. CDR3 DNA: TGCGCCAGCAGCTGGACATATAATTCACCCCTCCACTTT. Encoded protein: CASSWTYNSPLHF.

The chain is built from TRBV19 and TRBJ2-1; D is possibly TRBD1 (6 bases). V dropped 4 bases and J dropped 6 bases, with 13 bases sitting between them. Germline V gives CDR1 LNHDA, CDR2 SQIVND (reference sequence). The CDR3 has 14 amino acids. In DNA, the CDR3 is TGTGCCAGTAGTAGGCCAGGGGCCAGCAATGAGCAGTTCTTC. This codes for CASSRPGASNEQFF.

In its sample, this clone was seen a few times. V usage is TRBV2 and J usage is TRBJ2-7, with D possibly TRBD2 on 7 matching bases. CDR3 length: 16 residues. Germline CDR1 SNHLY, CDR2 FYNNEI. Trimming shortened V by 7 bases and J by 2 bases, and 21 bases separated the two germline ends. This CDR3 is CASIRKGGEGPYEQYF. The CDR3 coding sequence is TGTGCCAGCATCCGCAAAGGGGGGGAGGGCCCCTACGAGCAGTACTTC. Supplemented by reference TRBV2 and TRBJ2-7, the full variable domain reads EPEVTQTPSHQVTQMGQEVILRCVPISNHLYFYWYRQILGQKVEFLVSFYNNEISEKSEIFDDQFSVERPDGSNFTLKIRSTKLEDSAMYFCASIRKGGEGPYEQYFGPGTRLTVT.

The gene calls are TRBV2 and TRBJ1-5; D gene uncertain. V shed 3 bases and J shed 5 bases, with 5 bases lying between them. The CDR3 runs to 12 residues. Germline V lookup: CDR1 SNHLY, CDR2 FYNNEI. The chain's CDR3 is CASSDGDQPQHF. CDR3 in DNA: TGTGCCAGCAGTGATGGAGATCAGCCCCAGCATTTT.

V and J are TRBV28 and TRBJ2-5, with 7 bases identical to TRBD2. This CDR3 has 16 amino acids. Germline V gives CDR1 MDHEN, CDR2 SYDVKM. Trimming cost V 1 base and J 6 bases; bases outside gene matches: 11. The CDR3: CASSLYRAGRGKTQYF. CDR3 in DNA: TGTGCCAGCAGTTTATACCGAGCGGGGAGAGGAAAGACCCAGTACTTC.

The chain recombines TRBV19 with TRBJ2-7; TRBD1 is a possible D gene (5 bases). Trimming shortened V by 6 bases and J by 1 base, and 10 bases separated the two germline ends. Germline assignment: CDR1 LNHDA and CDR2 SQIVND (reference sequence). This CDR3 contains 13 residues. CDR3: CASSQGPSYEQYF. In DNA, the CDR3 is TGTGCCAGTAGCCAGGGTCCATCCTACGAGCAGTACTTC.

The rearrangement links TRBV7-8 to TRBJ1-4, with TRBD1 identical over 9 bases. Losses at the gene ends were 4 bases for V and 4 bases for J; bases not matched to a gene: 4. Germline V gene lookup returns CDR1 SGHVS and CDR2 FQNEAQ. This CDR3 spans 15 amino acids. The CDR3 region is CASSSRQGVNEKLFF. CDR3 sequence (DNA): TGTGCCAGCAGCTCCCGACAGGGGGTTAATGAAAAACTGTTTTTT.

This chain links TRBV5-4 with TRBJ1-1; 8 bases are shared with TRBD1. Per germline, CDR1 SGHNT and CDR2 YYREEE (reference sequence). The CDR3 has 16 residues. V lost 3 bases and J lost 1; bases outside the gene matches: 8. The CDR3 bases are TGTGCCAGCAGCTCCCTAAAACAGGGGGGGAACACTGAAGCTTTCTTT. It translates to CASSSLKQGGNTEAFF.

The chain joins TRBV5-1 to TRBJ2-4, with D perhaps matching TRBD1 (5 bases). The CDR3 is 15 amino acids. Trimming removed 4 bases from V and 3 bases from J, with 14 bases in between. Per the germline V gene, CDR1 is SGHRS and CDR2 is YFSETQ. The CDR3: CASSGTWGDKNIQYF. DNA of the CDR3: TGCGCCAGCAGCGGTACTTGGGGCGACAAAAACATTCAGTACTTC.

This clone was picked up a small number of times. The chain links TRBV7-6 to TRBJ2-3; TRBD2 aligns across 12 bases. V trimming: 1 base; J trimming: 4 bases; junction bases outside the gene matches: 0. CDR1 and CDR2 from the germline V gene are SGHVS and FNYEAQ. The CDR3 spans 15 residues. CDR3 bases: TGTGCCAGCAGCTTAGGACTAGCGGGAGCAGATACGCAGTATTTT. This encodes CASSLGLAGADTQYF.

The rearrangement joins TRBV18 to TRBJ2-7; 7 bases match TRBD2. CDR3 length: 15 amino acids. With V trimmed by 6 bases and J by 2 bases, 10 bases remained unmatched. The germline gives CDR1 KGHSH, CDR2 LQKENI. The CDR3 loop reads CASSPGGGIPYEQYF. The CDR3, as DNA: TGTGCCAGCTCCCCTGGGGGGGGTATCCCCTACGAGCAGTACTTC.

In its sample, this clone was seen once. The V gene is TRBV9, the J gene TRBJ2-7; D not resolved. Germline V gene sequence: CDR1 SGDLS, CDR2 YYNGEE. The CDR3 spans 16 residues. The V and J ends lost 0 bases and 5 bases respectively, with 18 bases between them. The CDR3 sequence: CASSVGPRGDINEQYF. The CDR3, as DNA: TGTGCCAGCAGCGTAGGCCCTCGCGGTGATATAAACGAGCAGTACTTC.

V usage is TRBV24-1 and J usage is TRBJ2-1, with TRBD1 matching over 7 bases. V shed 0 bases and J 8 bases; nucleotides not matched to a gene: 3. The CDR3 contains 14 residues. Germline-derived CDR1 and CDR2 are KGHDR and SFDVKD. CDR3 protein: CATSDLPGGDEQFF. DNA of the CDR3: TGTGCCACCAGTGATTTGCCAGGGGGTGATGAGCAGTTCTTC.

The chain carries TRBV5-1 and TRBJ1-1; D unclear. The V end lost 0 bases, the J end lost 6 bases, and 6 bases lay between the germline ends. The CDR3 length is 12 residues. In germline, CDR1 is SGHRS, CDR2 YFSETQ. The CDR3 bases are TGCGCCAGCAGCTTGGGCAGCGCTGAAGCTTTCTTT. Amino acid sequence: CASSLGSAEAFF.

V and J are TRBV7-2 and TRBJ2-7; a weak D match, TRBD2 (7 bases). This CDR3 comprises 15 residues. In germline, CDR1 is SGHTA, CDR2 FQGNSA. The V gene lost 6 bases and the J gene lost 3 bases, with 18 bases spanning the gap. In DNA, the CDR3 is TGTGCCAGCAGTTCGGCGGGGGACAAGTACTACGAGCAGTACTTC. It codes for CASSSAGDKYYEQYF.